The TCR beta chain under discussion was sequenced for a study of early T cells in non-severe SARS-CoV-2 infection. For the study at large: The input, bulk RNA from unsorted whole blood, was sequenced, and chains were unpaired.

This CDR3 comprises 12 residues. V was shortened by 5 bases and J by 5 bases, with 7 bases between the two germline ends. Germline V gene data show CDR1 as LNHDA and CDR2 as SQIVND (reference sequence). Study-level points and caveats: Anti-spike CD8 responses were favored in VDJdb matching, and private and CD4 specificities were missed.

Each single cDNA molecule received a unique molecular identifier. TCRdb re-called the 5' RACE reads with MiXCR, one entry per CDR3 protein. The table includes about 33,000 distinct CDR3 sequences, 5% to 6% detected once. This clonotype was observed many times. Antigen: not known. The V gene is TRBV19, the J gene TRBJ2-4; D is unclear. The receptor's source is an adult who was a healthcare worker with PCR-confirmed SARS-CoV-2 infection or an uninfected control (not recorded which). Sequencing was done on a sample of whole blood. The CDR3 DNA reads as TGTGCCAGTAGTCGGCAGGAAAACATTCAGTACTTC. Residues: CASSRQENIQYF.